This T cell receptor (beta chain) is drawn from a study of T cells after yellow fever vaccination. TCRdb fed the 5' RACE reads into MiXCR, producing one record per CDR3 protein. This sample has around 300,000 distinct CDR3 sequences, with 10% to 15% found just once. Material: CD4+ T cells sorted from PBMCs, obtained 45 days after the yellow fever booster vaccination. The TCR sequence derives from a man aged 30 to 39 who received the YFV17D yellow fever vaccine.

CDR3 loop: CASSFAGSNTGELFF. The CDR3 DNA follows: TGTGCCAGCAGTTTCGCGGGATCGAACACCGGGGAGCTGTTTTTT. The chain employs TRBV12-3 or TRBV12-4 and TRBJ2-2, with D perhaps TRBD2 (6 bases). V lost 3 bases to trimming and J lost 0 bases, with 8 bases between them. The CDR3 has 15 residues.